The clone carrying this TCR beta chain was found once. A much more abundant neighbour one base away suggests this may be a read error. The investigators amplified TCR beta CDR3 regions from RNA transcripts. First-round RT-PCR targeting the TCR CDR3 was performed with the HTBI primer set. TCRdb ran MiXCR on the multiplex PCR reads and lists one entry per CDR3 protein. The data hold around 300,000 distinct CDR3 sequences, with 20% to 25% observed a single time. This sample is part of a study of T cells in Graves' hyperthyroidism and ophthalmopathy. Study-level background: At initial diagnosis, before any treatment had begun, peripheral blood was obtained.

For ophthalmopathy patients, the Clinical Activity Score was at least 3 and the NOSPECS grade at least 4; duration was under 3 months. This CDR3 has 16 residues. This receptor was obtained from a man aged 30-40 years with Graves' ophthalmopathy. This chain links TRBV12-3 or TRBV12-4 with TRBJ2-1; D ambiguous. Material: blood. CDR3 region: CAGSSIAAASYNEQFF. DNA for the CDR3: TGTGCCGGCAGTTCCATTGCAGCTGCTTCCTACAATGAGCAGTTCTTC.